This is a list of T cell receptor beta chains from one sample in a study of cytomegalovirus exposure and HLA in healthy donors. Using immunoSEQ multiplex PCR, the repertoire was profiled, and TCRdb retains in-frame clones only, with some absent. This table holds about 100,000 clones, approximately 82% found once. The sample comprised PBMCs. These receptors were taken from a woman younger than 30 in good health and CMV-seronegative. The CDR3 runs from the conserved cysteine through the conserved F or W. A D gene is named only where the DNA matches it firmly. The size field is filled for only some rows; it gives once, few, many or a size class.

j_call: TRBJ1-6; d_call: TRBD1; clone_size: NA; v_call: TRBV5-5; cdr3_aa: CASSYAGGRSYNSPLHF; cdr3_nt: TGTGCCAGCAGCTACGCAGGGGGCCGCTCCTATAATTCACCCCTCCACTTT
j_call: TRBJ1-2; d_call: TRBD1; clone_size: NA; v_call: TRBV10-3; cdr3_aa: CAISEAGQGNYGYTF; cdr3_nt: TGTGCCATCAGTGAGGCGGGACAGGGCAACTATGGCTACACCTTC
j_call: TRBJ2-5; d_call: TRBD1; clone_size: NA; v_call: TRBV6-4; cdr3_aa: CASSEHPGQGQETQYF; cdr3_nt: TGTGCCAGCAGTGAACATCCGGGACAGGGGCAAGAGACCCAGTACTTC
j_call: TRBJ1-1; d_call: NA; clone_size: NA; v_call: TRBV13; cdr3_aa: CASSSTGSMNTEAFF; cdr3_nt: TGTGCCAGCAGCTCTACAGGGAGCATGAACACTGAAGCTTTCTTT
j_call: TRBJ2-3; d_call: TRBD2; clone_size: NA; v_call: TRBV4-3; cdr3_aa: CASSQDLGPGRGSTDTQYF; cdr3_nt: TGCGCCAGCAGCCAAGATTTGGGGCCCGGGCGGGGGAGCACAGATACGCAGTATTTT
j_call: TRBJ2-7; d_call: TRBD2; clone_size: NA; v_call: TRBV4-1; cdr3_aa: CASSPDTGLAAQYF; cdr3_nt: TGCGCCAGCAGCCCCGATACAGGACTAGCGGCGCAGTACTTC
j_call: TRBJ2-7; d_call: TRBD2; clone_size: NA; v_call: TRBV28; cdr3_aa: CASSSTPPRGGRDEQYF; cdr3_nt: TGTGCCAGCAGTTCTACCCCTCCGCGGGGGGGCCGGGACGAGCAGTACTTC
j_call: TRBJ1-1; d_call: NA; clone_size: few; v_call: TRBV4-1; cdr3_aa: CASSQGVGENTEAFF; cdr3_nt: TGCGCCAGCAGCCAAGGGGTAGGGGAGAACACTGAAGCTTTCTTT
j_call: TRBJ2-2; d_call: NA; clone_size: NA; v_call: TRBV10-3; cdr3_aa: CVIRETDANTGELFF; cdr3_nt: TGTGTCATCCGGGAGACAGACGCGAACACCGGGGAGCTGTTTTTT
j_call: TRBJ2-1; d_call: TRBD2; clone_size: NA; v_call: TRBV11-2; cdr3_aa: CASSLGSSGADNEQFF; cdr3_nt: TGTGCCAGCAGCTTAGGGTCTAGCGGGGCTGACAATGAGCAGTTCTTC
j_call: TRBJ2-2; d_call: TRBD1; clone_size: NA; v_call: TRBV6-5; cdr3_aa: CASSYWGQVRTGELFF; cdr3_nt: TGTGCCAGCAGTTACTGGGGACAGGTCCGCACCGGGGAGCTGTTTTTT
j_call: TRBJ2-1; d_call: TRBD2; clone_size: NA; v_call: TRBV11-2; cdr3_aa: CASSLPSGGAYNEQFF; cdr3_nt: TGTGCCAGCAGCTTACCTAGCGGGGGGGCCTACAATGAGCAGTTCTTC
j_call: TRBJ2-3; d_call: NA; clone_size: NA; v_call: TRBV9; cdr3_aa: CASSVGSGTQYF; cdr3_nt: TGTGCCAGCAGCGTAGGGTCAGGTACGCAGTATTTT
j_call: TRBJ2-7; d_call: NA; clone_size: NA; v_call: TRBV2; cdr3_aa: CASGGQRGYEQYF; cdr3_nt: TGTGCCAGCGGCGGACAGAGGGGCTACGAGCAGTACTTC
j_call: TRBJ1-2; d_call: NA; clone_size: NA; v_call: TRBV19; cdr3_aa: CASTPLGSCGYTF; cdr3_nt: TGTGCCAGTACACCGCTGGGCAGTTGTGGCTACACCTTC
j_call: TRBJ2-5; d_call: NA; clone_size: NA; v_call: TRBV5-1; cdr3_aa: CASGPGIVETQYF; cdr3_nt: TGCGCCAGCGGCCCGGGTATCGTTGAGACCCAGTACTTC
j_call: TRBJ2-3; d_call: NA; clone_size: NA; v_call: TRBV6-5; cdr3_aa: CASNWGGESTDTQYF; cdr3_nt: TGTGCCAGCAACTGGGGGGGCGAAAGCACAGATACGCAGTATTTT
j_call: TRBJ2-1; d_call: TRBD2; clone_size: NA; v_call: TRBV10-3; cdr3_aa: CAIKSGTSALNEQFF; cdr3_nt: TGTGCCATCAAGTCTGGGACTAGTGCCCTCAATGAGCAGTTCTTC
j_call: TRBJ2-2; d_call: NA; clone_size: NA; v_call: TRBV27; cdr3_aa: CASSPGLDTGELFF; cdr3_nt: TGTGCCAGCAGTCCCGGTCTGGACACCGGGGAGCTGTTTTTT
j_call: TRBJ1-4; d_call: TRBD1; clone_size: once; v_call: TRBV28; cdr3_aa: CASSNRGRGEKLFF; cdr3_nt: TGTGCCAGCAGTAACAGGGGGCGTGGGGAAAAACTGTTTTTT
j_call: TRBJ2-7; d_call: TRBD1; clone_size: NA; v_call: TRBV28; cdr3_aa: CASNLGSLDRGYEQYF; cdr3_nt: TGTGCCAGCAACCTAGGATCATTGGACAGGGGGTATGAGCAGTACTTC
j_call: TRBJ2-3; d_call: TRBD1; clone_size: few; v_call: TRBV27; cdr3_aa: CASSYRQGRTDTQYF; cdr3_nt: TGTGCCAGCAGTTACCGACAGGGACGGACAGATACGCAGTATTTT
j_call: TRBJ1-5; d_call: NA; clone_size: NA; v_call: TRBV19; cdr3_aa: CASRLTELQPQHF; cdr3_nt: TGTGCCAGTAGATTGACAGAACTACAGCCCCAGCATTTT
j_call: TRBJ2-7; d_call: NA; clone_size: NA; v_call: TRBV27; cdr3_aa: CASSGSGEQYF; cdr3_nt: TGTGCCAGCAGCGGGAGTGGTGAGCAGTACTTC
j_call: TRBJ2-1; d_call: NA; clone_size: NA; v_call: TRBV2; cdr3_aa: CASSPRAAGSSYNEQFF; cdr3_nt: TGTGCCAGCAGCCCCCGGGCTGCGGGGAGCTCCTACAATGAGCAGTTCTTC
j_call: TRBJ1-6; d_call: NA; clone_size: NA; v_call: TRBV30; cdr3_aa: CAWSFLINSPLHF; cdr3_nt: TGTGCCTGGAGTTTCCTTATTAATTCACCCCTCCACTTT
j_call: TRBJ1-4; d_call: NA; clone_size: NA; v_call: TRBV6-5; cdr3_aa: CASSPKNLANEKLFF; cdr3_nt: TGTGCCAGCAGCCCGAAAAACTTAGCTAATGAAAAACTGTTTTTT
j_call: TRBJ2-3; d_call: NA; clone_size: few; v_call: TRBV4-3; cdr3_aa: CASSPRGYTDTQYF; cdr3_nt: TGCGCCAGCAGCCCTCGGGGGTACACAGATACGCAGTATTTT
j_call: TRBJ2-5; d_call: NA; clone_size: NA; v_call: TRBV5-4; cdr3_aa: CASSLLVQETQYF; cdr3_nt: TGTGCCAGCAGCTTACTAGTTCAAGAGACCCAGTACTTC
j_call: TRBJ2-7; d_call: TRBD1; clone_size: NA; v_call: TRBV7-2; cdr3_aa: CASSHPRDSFYEQYF; cdr3_nt: TGTGCCAGCAGCCACCCCCGGGACAGCTTCTACGAGCAGTACTTC
j_call: TRBJ2-4; d_call: NA; clone_size: NA; v_call: TRBV18; cdr3_aa: CASSPFRGYAKNIQYF; cdr3_nt: TGTGCCAGCTCACCATTCCGCGGGTATGCCAAAAACATTCAGTACTTC
j_call: TRBJ1-2; d_call: NA; clone_size: NA; v_call: TRBV28; cdr3_aa: CASSSPERGYGYTF; cdr3_nt: TGTGCCAGCAGTTCCCCCGAGCGAGGGTATGGCTACACCTTC
j_call: TRBJ2-7; d_call: NA; clone_size: once; v_call: TRBV28; cdr3_aa: CASRVPGGKAYEQYF; cdr3_nt: TGTGCCAGCAGAGTCCCGGGGGGCAAAGCCTACGAGCAGTACTTC
j_call: TRBJ2-5; d_call: TRBD2; clone_size: NA; v_call: TRBV7-2; cdr3_aa: CASSLGGLAAGGLETQYF; cdr3_nt: TGTGCCAGCAGCTTAGGAGGCCTAGCGGCGGGGGGGCTAGAGACCCAGTACTTC
j_call: TRBJ2-1; d_call: TRBD2; clone_size: NA; v_call: TRBV13; cdr3_aa: CASSTWTSGGYEQFF; cdr3_nt: TGTGCCAGCAGCACCTGGACTAGCGGGGGATATGAGCAGTTCTTC
j_call: TRBJ2-5; d_call: NA; clone_size: NA; v_call: TRBV20-1; cdr3_aa: CSVVRRETQYF; cdr3_nt: TGCAGTGTTGTAAGGAGGGAGACCCAGTACTTC
j_call: TRBJ2-7; d_call: NA; clone_size: once; v_call: TRBV7-8; cdr3_aa: CASMLRVTGRTYEQYF; cdr3_nt: TGTGCCAGCATGCTTAGGGTTACAGGGCGGACCTACGAGCAGTACTTC
j_call: TRBJ2-7; d_call: NA; clone_size: NA; v_call: TRBV10-3; cdr3_aa: CAIRLGGPSYEQYF; cdr3_nt: TGTGCCATCAGGTTGGGGGGGCCCTCCTACGAGCAGTACTTC
j_call: TRBJ2-1; d_call: NA; clone_size: NA; v_call: TRBV4-3; cdr3_aa: CASSQTDGYNEQFF; cdr3_nt: TGCGCCAGCAGCCAAACCGACGGGTACAATGAGCAGTTCTTC
j_call: TRBJ2-7; d_call: TRBD1; clone_size: NA; v_call: TRBV30; cdr3_aa: CAWGTGTAAYEQYF; cdr3_nt: TGTGCCTGGGGTACCGGGACAGCGGCTTACGAGCAGTACTTC
j_call: TRBJ2-3; d_call: NA; clone_size: NA; v_call: TRBV27; cdr3_aa: CASSPVSTDTQYF; cdr3_nt: TGTGCCAGCAGTCCCGTAAGCACAGATACGCAGTATTTT
j_call: TRBJ2-5; d_call: TRBD2; clone_size: NA; v_call: TRBV7-2; cdr3_aa: CASSMGLGGQETQYF; cdr3_nt: TGTGCCAGCAGCATGGGACTAGGGGGTCAAGAGACCCAGTACTTC
j_call: TRBJ1-1; d_call: NA; clone_size: NA; v_call: TRBV7-8; cdr3_aa: CASSPRGRTEAFF; cdr3_nt: TGTGCCAGCAGCCCCAGGGGTAGGACTGAAGCTTTCTTT
j_call: TRBJ1-2; d_call: NA; clone_size: once; v_call: TRBV27; cdr3_aa: CASSRTGVYGYTF; cdr3_nt: TGTGCCAGCAGCCGGACCGGGGTCTATGGCTACACCTTC
j_call: TRBJ2-5; d_call: NA; clone_size: NA; v_call: TRBV7-3; cdr3_aa: CASSLTREETQYF; cdr3_nt: TGTGCCAGCAGCTTGACTAGGGAAGAGACCCAGTACTTC
j_call: TRBJ2-7; d_call: NA; clone_size: NA; v_call: TRBV10-3; cdr3_aa: CAISVKDNYEQYF; cdr3_nt: TGTGCCATCAGTGTCAAAGACAACTACGAGCAGTACTTC